One sample yielded the 14 T cell receptor beta chains listed below, sequenced in a study of T cell changes during pregnancy in multiple sclerosis. TCRdb's table, derived via immunoSEQ multiplex PCR, lists solely in-frame clones and lacks some. Among roughly 23,000 clones listed, more than 85% were seen once. Source: CD8+ T cells from peripheral blood mononuclear cells, taken in the first trimester of pregnancy. All receptors come from a female donor with multiple sclerosis, enrolled in a pregnancy study.

The chain employs TRBV6-5 and TRBJ2-7; D call uncertain. With 2 bases removed from V and 3 bases from J, the gap between germline ends came to 8 bases. Germline assignment: CDR1 MNHEY and CDR2 SVGAGI. The CDR3 runs 13 residues. CDR3 protein: CASSYSLFYEQYF. The CDR3, as DNA: TGTGCCAGCAGTTACAGCTTGTTCTACGAGCAGTACTTC.

The V gene is TRBV6-1, the J gene TRBJ2-5; D unresolved. V lost 4 bases and J 4 bases, leaving 4 bases between the germline ends. Per germline, CDR1 MNHNS and CDR2 SASEGT. The CDR3 covers 11 residues. The CDR3 bases are TGTGCCAGCAGTGGCGTAGAGACCCAGTACTTC. Translating it yields CASSGVETQYF.

The chain couples TRBV7-9 to TRBJ2-1, with 7 bases that match TRBD1. V gave up 3 bases and J gave up 10 bases; unmatched junction bases: 9. The CDR3 sequence is 14 residues long. Germline CDR1 reads SEHNR; CDR2 reads FQNEAQ (reference sequence). The CDR3 spells CASSLTRDREEQFF. The CDR3, as DNA: TGTGCCAGCAGCTTGACCCGGGACAGAGAAGAGCAGTTCTTC.

The chain employs TRBV29-1 and TRBJ2-1; TRBD2 aligns across 9 bases. The CDR3 has 15 amino acids. V was clipped by 6 bases and J by 3 bases; unmatched bases: 9. In germline, CDR1 is SQVTM, CDR2 ANQGSEA. CDR3 DNA sequence: TGCAGCGTCGAGCCTTCTAGCGGGATCTACAATGAGCAGTTCTTC. It codes for CSVEPSSGIYNEQFF.

The chain has TRBV7-9 and TRBJ2-7, with a weak D call TRBD1 (5 bases). Germline V gives CDR1 SEHNR, CDR2 FQNEAQ (reference sequence). The V end lost 5 bases, the J end lost 3 bases, and 14 bases lay between the germline ends. The CDR3 is 14 residues long. The CDR3 region has the DNA TGTGCCAGCAGCGCCAGGGTCTCCCGCTACGAGCAGTACTTC. Its protein is CASSARVSRYEQYF.

The chain couples TRBV7-3 to TRBJ2-1; a weak D match, TRBD2 (5 bases). Germline CDR1 reads SGHTA; CDR2 reads FQGTGA. V was shortened by 6 bases and J by 1 base, with 7 bases between the two germline ends. CDR3 length: 13 residues. For the CDR3, the DNA is TGTGCCAGCAGGGGCGGGTCCTACAATGAGCAGTTCTTC. Residues: CASRGGSYNEQFF.

The chain employs TRBV28 and TRBJ2-3; D may be TRBD2 (6 bases). Germline CDR1 MDHEN, CDR2 SYDVKM. CDR3 size: 15 residues. V lost 4 bases and J lost 0, with 11 bases in between. Here the CDR3 DNA reads TGTGCCAGCAGTTCGGGGGAGGACAGCACAGATACGCAGTATTTT. Translation gives CASSSGEDSTDTQYF. The full variable domain, rest sourced from reference TRBV28 and TRBJ2-3, is DVKVTQSSRYLVKRTGEKVFLECVQDMDHENMFWYRQDPGLGLRLIYFSYDVKMKEKGDIPEGYSVSREKKERFSLILESASTNQTSMYLCASSSGEDSTDTQYFGPGTRLTVL.

This chain links TRBV5-6 with TRBJ1-1, with no clear D. Germline CDR1 and CDR2: SGHDT and YYEEEE. The CDR3 covers 13 residues. The V and J ends lost 4 bases and 1 base respectively, with 8 bases between them. CDR3 in amino acids: CASSARENTEAFF. The CDR3 DNA reads as TGTGCCAGCAGCGCCCGGGAGAACACTGAAGCTTTCTTT. The variable domain in full, with the rest retrieved from reference TRBV5-6 and TRBJ1-1, is DAGVTQSPTHLIKTRGQQVTLRCSPKSGHDTVSWYQQALGQGPQFIFQYYEEEERQRGNFPDRFSGHQFPNYSSELNVNALLLGDSALYLCASSARENTEAFFGQGTRLTVV.

This clone occurred once. The V gene is TRBV4-3, the J gene TRBJ2-7; TRBD1 matches 7 bases. The CDR3 loop spans 15 amino acids. V lost 1 base and J lost 2; bases outside the gene matches: 5. The germline CDR1 and CDR2 sequences are LGHNA and YSLEER. CDR3 DNA sequence: TGCGCCAGCAGCCAAGTTCGGACAGGAACCTACGAGCAGTACTTC. Its protein product is CASSQVRTGTYEQYF.

This clone was observed once. The chain joins TRBV5-1 to TRBJ2-5, with 8 nucleotides matching TRBD1. The trim removed 6 bases at V and 2 bases at J, leaving 12 bases unmatched. The germline CDR1 and CDR2 sequences are SGHRS and YFSETQ. The CDR3 covers 16 residues. The CDR3 DNA sequence: TGCGCCAGCAATCCGGGACAGGTCATCGGGCAAGAGACCCAGTACTTC. This sequence encodes CASNPGQVIGQETQYF. Variable domain in full (rest from reference TRBV5-1 and TRBJ2-5): KAGVTQTPRYLIKTRGQQVTLSCSPISGHRSVSWYQQTPGQGLQFLFEYFSETQRNKGNFPGRFSGRQFSNSRSEMNVSTLELGDSALYLCASNPGQVIGQETQYFGPGTRLLVL.

The chain recombines TRBV6-5 with TRBJ2-1; D is uncertain. The CDR3 contains 16 residues. With 0 bases removed from V and 0 bases from J, the gap between germline ends came to 9 bases. Germline CDR1 and CDR2: MNHEY and SVGAGI. Here the CDR3 DNA reads TGTGCCAGCAGTTACTCGATGGCCCACTCCTACAATGAGCAGTTCTTC. Its translation: CASSYSMAHSYNEQFF.

This rearrangement joins TRBV6-6 to TRBJ2-2; TRBD2 is a possible D gene (5 bases). Germline lookup yields CDR1 MNHNY and CDR2 SVGAGI (reference sequence). There are 14 residues in the CDR3. Trimming pared 5 bases from V and 8 bases from J, leaving 15 bases between. CDR3 DNA: TGTGCCAGCAGTGATGGACTTTCTCCGGGGGAGCTGTTTTTT. Translating it yields CASSDGLSPGELFF.

The chain couples TRBV5-5 to TRBJ1-1, with D possibly being TRBD1 (5 bases). The germline V gene has CDR1 SGHKS and CDR2 YYEKEE (reference sequence). This CDR3 has 12 amino acids. Trimming pared 3 bases from V and 6 bases from J, leaving 9 bases between. This CDR3 reads CASSSRQPEAFF. CDR3 nucleotides: TGTGCCAGCAGCTCCCGACAGCCTGAAGCTTTCTTT.

The rearrangement joins TRBV9 to TRBJ2-2; 12 positions agree with TRBD1. J was trimmed by 7 bases and V by 3 bases; bases with no gene match: 7. CDR1 and CDR2 from the germline V gene are SGDLS and YYNGEE. The CDR3 totals 16 residues. In DNA form, the CDR3 reads TGTGCCAGCAGCGGGGACAGGGGGCGCCTTTACGGGGAGCTGTTTTTT. Translating gives CASSGDRGRLYGELFF.